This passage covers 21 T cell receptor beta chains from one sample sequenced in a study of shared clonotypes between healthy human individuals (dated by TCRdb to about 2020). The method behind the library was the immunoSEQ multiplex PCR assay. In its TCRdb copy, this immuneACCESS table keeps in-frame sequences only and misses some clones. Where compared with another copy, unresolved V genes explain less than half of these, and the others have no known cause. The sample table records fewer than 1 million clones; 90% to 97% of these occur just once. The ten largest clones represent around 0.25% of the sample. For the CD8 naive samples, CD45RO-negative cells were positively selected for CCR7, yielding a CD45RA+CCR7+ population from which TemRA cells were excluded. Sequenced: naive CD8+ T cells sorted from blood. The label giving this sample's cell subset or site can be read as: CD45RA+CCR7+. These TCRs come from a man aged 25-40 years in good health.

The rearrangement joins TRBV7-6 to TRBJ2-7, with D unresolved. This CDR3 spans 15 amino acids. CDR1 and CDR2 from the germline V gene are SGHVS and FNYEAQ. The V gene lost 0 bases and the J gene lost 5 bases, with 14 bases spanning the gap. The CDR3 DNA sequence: TGTGCCAGCAGCTTAGCGGGCGCATTCGGCCACGAGCAGTACTTC. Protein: CASSLAGAFGHEQYF.

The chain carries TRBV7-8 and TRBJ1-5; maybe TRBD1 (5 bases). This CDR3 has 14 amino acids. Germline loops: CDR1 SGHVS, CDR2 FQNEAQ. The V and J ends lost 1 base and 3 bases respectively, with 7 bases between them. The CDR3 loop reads CASSLGQINQPQHF. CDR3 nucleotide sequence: TGTGCCAGCAGCTTAGGACAGATCAATCAGCCCCAGCATTTT.

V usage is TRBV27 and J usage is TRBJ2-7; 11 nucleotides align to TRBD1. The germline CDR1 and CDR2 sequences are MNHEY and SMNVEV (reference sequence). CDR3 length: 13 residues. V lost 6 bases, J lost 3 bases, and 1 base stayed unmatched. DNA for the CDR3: TGTGCCAGCAGCGGGACAGGGGGCTACGAGCAGTACTTC. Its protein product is CASSGTGGYEQYF.

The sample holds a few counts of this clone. The CDR3 DNA sequence: TGCGCCAGCAGTGAGTCCGGGACAGGCTTCCACGAGCAGTACTTC. Encoded protein: CASSESGTGFHEQYF. This sequence joins TRBV10-2 and TRBJ2-7; 8 nucleotides agree with TRBD1. Germline-derived CDR1 and CDR2 are WSHSY and SAAADI. The V and J ends lost 0 bases and 5 bases, in that order; junction bases with no gene match: 6. This CDR3 spans 15 amino acids.

The CDR3 loop is CASSSDETPTYEQYF. The CDR3 coding sequence is TGTGCCAGCAGTTCTGATGAGACACCGACCTACGAGCAGTACTTC. The chain uses TRBV27 and TRBJ2-7, with D hard to call. Per the germline V gene, CDR1 is MNHEY and CDR2 is SMNVEV (reference sequence). V dropped 4 bases and J dropped 2 bases, with 15 bases sitting between them. The CDR3 extends over 15 amino acids.

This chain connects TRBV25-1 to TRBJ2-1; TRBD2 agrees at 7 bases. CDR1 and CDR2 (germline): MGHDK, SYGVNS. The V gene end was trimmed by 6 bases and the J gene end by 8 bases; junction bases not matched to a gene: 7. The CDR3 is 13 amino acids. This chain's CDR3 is CASSRGSQDEQFF. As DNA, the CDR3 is TGTGCCAGCAGCCGCGGGAGTCAGGATGAGCAGTTCTTC.

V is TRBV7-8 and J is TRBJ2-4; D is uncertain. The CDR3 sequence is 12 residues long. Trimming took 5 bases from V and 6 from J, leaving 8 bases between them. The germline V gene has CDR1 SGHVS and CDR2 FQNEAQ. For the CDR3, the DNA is TGTGCCAGCAGCCCCCACGGAAACATTCAGTACTTC. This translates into CASSPHGNIQYF. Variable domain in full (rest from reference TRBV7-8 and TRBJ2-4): GAGVSQSPRYKVAKRGQDVALRCDPISGHVSLFWYQQALGQGPEFLTYFQNEAQLDKSGLPSDRFFAERPEGSVSTLKIQRTQQEDSAVYLCASSPHGNIQYFGAGTRLSVL.

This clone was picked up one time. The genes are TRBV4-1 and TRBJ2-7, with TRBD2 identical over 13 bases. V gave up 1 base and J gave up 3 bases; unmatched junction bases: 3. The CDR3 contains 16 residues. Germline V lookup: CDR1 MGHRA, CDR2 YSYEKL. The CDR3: CASSQGLAGGRYEQYF. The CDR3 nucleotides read TGCGCCAGCAGCCAAGGACTAGCGGGAGGCCGCTACGAGCAGTACTTC.

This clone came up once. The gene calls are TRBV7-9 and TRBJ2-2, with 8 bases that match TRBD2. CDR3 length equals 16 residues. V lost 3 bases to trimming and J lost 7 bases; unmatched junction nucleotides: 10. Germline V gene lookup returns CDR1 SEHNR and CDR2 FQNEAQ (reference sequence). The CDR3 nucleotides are TGTGCCAGCAGCTTCCGTAGCGGGAAAAGTGGCGGGGAGCTGTTTTTT. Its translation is CASSFRSGKSGGELFF.

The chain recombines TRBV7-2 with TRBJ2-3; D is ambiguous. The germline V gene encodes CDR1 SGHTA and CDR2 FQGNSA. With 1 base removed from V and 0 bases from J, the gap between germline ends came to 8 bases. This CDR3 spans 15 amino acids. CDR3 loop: CASSLVGSSTDTQYF. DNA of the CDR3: TGTGCCAGCAGCTTAGTCGGGTCTAGCACAGATACGCAGTATTTT.

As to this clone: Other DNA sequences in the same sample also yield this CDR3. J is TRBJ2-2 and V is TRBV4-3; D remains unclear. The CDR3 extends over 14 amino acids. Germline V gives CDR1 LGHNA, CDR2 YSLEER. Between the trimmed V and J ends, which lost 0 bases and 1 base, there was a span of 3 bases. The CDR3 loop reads CASSQDGNTGELFF. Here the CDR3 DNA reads TGCGCCAGCAGCCAAGACGGGAACACCGGGGAGCTGTTTTTT.

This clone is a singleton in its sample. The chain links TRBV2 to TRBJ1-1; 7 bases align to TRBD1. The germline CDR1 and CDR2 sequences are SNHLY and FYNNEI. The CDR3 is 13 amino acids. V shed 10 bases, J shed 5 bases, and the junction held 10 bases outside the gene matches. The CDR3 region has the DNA TGTGCCACCCCGGGACAGCCGAGGACTGAAGCTTTCTTT. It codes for CATPGQPRTEAFF. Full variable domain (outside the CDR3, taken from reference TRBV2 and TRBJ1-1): EPEVTQTPSHQVTQMGQEVILRCVPISNHLYFYWYRQILGQKVEFLVSFYNNEISEKSEIFDDQFSVERPDGSNFTLKIRSTKLEDSAMYFCATPGQPRTEAFFGQGTRLTVV.

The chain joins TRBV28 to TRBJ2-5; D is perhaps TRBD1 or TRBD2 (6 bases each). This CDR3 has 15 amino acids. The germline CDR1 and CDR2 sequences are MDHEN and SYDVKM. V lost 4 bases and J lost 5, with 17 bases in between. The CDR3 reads CASSSPGALDETQYF. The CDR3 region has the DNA TGTGCCAGCAGTTCTCCGGGGGCACTTGATGAGACCCAGTACTTC.

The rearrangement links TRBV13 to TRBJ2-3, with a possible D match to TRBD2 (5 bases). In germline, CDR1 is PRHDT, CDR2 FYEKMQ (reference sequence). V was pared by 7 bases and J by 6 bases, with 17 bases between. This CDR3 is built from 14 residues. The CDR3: CASTQWGRGDTQYF. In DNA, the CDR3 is TGTGCCAGCACCCAATGGGGTCGAGGGGATACGCAGTATTTT.

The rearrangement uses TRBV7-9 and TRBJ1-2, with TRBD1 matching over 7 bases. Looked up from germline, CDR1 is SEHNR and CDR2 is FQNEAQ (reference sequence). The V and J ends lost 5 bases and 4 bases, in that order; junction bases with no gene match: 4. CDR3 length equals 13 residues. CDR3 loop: CASSPPGGYGYTF. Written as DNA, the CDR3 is TGTGCCAGCAGCCCCCCAGGGGGCTATGGCTACACCTTC.

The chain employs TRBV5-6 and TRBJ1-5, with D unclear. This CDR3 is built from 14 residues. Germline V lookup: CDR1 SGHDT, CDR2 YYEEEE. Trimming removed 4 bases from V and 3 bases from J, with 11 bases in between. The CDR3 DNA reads TGTGCCAGCAGCACGGACGGAAACAATCAGCCCCAGCATTTT. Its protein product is CASSTDGNNQPQHF.

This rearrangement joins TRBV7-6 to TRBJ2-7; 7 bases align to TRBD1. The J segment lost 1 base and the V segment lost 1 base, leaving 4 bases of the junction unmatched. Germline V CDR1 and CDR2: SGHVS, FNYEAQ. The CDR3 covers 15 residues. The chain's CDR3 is CASSLELGQSYEQYF. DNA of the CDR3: TGTGCCAGCAGCTTAGAGCTGGGACAGTCCTACGAGCAGTACTTC.

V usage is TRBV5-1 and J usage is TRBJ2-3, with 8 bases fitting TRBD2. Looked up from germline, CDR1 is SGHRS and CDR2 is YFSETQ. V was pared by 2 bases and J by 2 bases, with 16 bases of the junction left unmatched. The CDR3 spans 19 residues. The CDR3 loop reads CASSFPAGEREHYTDTQYF. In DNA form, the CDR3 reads TGCGCCAGCAGCTTTCCGGCGGGAGAGCGGGAGCACTACACAGATACGCAGTATTTT.

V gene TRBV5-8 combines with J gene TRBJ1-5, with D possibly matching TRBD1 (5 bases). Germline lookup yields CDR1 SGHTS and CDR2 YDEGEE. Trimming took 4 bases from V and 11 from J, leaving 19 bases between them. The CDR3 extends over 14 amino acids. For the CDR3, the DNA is TGTGCCAGCAGCCCTAGGACGGGACTAAAGGCCCAGCATTTT. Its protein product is CASSPRTGLKAQHF. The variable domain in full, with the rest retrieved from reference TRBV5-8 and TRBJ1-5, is EAGVTQSPTHLIKTRGQQATLRCSPISGHTSVYWYQQALGLGLQFLLWYDEGEERNRGNFPPRFSGRQFPNYSSELNVNALELEDSALYLCASSPRTGLKAQHFGDGTRLSIL.

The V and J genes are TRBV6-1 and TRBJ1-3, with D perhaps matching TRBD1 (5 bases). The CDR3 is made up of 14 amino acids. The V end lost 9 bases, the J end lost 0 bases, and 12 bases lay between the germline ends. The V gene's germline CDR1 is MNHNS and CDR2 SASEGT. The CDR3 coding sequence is TGTGCCAGTTTAGACAGAAGCTCTGGAAACACCATATATTTT. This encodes CASLDRSSGNTIYF.

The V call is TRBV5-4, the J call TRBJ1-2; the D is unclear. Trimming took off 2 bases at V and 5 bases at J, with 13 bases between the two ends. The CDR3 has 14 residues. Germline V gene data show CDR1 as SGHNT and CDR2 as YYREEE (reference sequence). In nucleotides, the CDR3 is TGTGCCAGCAGCTTATACTCGACCGGGTATGGCTACACCTTC. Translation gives CASSLYSTGYGYTF.